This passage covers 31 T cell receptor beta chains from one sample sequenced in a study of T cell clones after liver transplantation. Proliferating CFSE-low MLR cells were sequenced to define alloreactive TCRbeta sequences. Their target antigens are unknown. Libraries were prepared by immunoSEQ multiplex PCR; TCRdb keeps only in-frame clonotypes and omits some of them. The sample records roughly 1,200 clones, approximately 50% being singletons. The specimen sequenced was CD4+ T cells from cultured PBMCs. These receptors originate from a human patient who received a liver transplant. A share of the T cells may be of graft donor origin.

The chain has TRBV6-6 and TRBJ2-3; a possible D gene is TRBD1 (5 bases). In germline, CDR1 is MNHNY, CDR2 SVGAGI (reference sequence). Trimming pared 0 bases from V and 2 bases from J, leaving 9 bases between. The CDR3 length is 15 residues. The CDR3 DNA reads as TGTGCCAGCAGTTACTCACTGACAGACACAGATACGCAGTATTTT. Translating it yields CASSYSLTDTDTQYF.

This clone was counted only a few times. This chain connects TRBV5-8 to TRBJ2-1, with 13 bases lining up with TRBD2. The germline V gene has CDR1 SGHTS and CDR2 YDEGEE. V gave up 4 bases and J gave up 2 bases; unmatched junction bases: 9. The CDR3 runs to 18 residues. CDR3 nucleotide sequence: TGTGCCAGCAGCGAGATGGGACTAGCGGGGTTCACCTACAATGAGCAGTTCTTC. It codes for CASSEMGLAGFTYNEQFF.

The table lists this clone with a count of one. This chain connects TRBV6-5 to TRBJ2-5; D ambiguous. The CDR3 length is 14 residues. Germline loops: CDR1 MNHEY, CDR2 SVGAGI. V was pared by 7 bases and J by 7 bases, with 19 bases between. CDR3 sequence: CASTIQTPATTQYF. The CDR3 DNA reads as TGTGCCAGCACCATACAGACCCCCGCTACGACCCAGTACTTC.

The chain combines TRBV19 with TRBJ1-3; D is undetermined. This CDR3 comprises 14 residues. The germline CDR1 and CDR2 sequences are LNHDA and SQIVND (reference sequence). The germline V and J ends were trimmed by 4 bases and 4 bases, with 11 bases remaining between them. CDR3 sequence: CASSKTGPGNTIYF. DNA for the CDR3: TGTGCCAGTAGTAAGACCGGGCCCGGAAACACCATATATTTT.

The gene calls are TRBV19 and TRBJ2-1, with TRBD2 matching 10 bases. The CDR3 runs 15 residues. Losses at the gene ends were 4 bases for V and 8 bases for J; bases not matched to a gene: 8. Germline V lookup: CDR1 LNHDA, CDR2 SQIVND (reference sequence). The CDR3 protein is CASSTASGSLYEQFF. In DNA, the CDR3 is TGTGCCAGTAGTACAGCTAGCGGGAGTCTCTATGAGCAGTTCTTC.

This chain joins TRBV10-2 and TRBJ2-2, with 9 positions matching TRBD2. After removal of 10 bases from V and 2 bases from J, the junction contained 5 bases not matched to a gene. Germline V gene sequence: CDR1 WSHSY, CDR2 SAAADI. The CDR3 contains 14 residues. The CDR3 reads CATLAGFNTGELFF. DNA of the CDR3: TGCGCCACCCTAGCGGGATTTAACACCGGGGAGCTGTTTTTT.

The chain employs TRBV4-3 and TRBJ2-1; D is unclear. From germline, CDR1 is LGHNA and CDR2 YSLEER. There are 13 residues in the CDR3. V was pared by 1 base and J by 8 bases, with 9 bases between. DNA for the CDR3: TGCGCCAGCAGCCAAGGACCCTGGGATGAGCAGTTCTTC. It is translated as CASSQGPWDEQFF.

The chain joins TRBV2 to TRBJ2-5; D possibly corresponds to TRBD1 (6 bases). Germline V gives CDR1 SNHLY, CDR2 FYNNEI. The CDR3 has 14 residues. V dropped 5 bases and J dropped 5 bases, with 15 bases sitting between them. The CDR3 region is CASSQNLGGETQYF. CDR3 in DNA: TGTGCCAGCAGTCAAAACCTAGGGGGTGAGACCCAGTACTTC. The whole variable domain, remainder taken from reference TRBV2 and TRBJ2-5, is EPEVTQTPSHQVTQMGQEVILRCVPISNHLYFYWYRQILGQKVEFLVSFYNNEISEKSEIFDDQFSVERPDGSNFTLKIRSTKLEDSAMYFCASSQNLGGETQYFGPGTRLLVL.

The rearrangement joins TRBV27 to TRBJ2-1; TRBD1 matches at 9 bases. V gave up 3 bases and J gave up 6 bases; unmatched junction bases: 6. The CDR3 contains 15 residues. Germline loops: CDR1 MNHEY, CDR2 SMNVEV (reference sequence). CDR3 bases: TGTGCCAGCAGTTTTCTACCGACAGGGGGCAATGAGCAGTTCTTC. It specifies CASSFLPTGGNEQFF.

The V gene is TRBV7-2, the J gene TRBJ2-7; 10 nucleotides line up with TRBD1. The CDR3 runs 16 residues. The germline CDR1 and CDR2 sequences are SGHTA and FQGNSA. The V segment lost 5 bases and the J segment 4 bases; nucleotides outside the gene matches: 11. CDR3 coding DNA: TGTGCCAGCAGCACCTTGCCGGGACAGGGGCAGTACGAGCAGTACTTC. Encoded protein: CASSTLPGQGQYEQYF.

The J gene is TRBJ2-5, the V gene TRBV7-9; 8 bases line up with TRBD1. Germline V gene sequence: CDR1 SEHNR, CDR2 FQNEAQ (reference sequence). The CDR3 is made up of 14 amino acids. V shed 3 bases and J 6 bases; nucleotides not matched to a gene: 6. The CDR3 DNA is TGTGCCAGCAGCTTTTCAGGGGGCGAAAAGACCCAGTACTTC. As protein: CASSFSGGEKTQYF.

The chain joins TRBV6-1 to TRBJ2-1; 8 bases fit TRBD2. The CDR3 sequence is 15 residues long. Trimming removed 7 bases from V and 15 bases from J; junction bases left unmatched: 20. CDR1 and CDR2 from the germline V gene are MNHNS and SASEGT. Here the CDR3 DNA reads TGTGCCAGCATATTACTACCGGGACTAGAGGGCGGGCGGTTCTTC. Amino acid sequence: CASILLPGLEGGRFF.

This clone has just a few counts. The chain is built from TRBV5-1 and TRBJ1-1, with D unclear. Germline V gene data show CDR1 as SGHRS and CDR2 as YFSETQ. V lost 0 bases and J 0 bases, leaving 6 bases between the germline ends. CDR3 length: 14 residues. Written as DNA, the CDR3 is TGCGCCAGCAGCTTGGACCAAATGAACACTGAAGCTTTCTTT. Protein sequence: CASSLDQMNTEAFF.

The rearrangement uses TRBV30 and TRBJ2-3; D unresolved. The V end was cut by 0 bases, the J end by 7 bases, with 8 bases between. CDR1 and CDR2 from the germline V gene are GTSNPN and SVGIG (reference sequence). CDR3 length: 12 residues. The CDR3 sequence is CAWSVRSNTQYF. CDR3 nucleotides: TGTGCCTGGAGTGTACGGAGTAATACGCAGTATTTT.

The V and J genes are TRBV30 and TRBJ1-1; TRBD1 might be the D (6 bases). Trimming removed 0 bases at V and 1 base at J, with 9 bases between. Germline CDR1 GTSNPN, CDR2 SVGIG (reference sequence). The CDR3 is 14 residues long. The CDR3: CAWSVNRANTEAFF. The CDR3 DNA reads TGTGCCTGGAGTGTAAACAGGGCGAACACTGAAGCTTTCTTT. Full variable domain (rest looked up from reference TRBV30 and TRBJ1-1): SQTIHQWPATLVQPVGSPLSLECTVEGTSNPNLYWYRQAAGRGLQLLFYSVGIGQISSEVPQNLSASRPQDRQFILSSKKLLLSDSGFYLCAWSVNRANTEAFFGQGTRLTVV.

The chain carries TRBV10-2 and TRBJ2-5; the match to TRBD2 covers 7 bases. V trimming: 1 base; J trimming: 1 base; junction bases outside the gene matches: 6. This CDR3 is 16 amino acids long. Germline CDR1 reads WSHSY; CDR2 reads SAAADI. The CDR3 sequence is CASSEYLGLTQETQYF. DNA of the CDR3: TGCGCCAGCAGTGAGTACTTGGGACTAACCCAAGAGACCCAGTACTTC.

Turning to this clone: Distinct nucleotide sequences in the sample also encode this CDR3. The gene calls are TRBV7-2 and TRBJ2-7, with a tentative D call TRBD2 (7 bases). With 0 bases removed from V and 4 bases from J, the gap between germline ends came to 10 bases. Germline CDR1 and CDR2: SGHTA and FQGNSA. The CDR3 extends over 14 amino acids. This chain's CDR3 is CASSLAGGLYEQYF. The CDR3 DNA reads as TGTGCCAGCAGCTTAGCGGGGGGGCTATACGAGCAGTACTTC.

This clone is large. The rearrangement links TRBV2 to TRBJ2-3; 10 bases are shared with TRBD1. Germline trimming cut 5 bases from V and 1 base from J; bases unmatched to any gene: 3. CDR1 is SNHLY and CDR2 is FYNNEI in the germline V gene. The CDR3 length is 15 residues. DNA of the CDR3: TGTGCCAGCAGTACCGGGACAGGGGGCACAGATACGCAGTATTTT. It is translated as CASSTGTGGTDTQYF. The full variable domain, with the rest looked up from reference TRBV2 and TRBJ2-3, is EPEVTQTPSHQVTQMGQEVILRCVPISNHLYFYWYRQILGQKVEFLVSFYNNEISEKSEIFDDQFSVERPDGSNFTLKIRSTKLEDSAMYFCASSTGTGGTDTQYFGPGTRLTVL.

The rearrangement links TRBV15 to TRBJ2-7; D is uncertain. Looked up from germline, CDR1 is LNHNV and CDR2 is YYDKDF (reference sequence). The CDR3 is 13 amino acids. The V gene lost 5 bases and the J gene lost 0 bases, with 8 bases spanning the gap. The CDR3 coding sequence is TGTGCCACCAGCCGCGATTTCTCCTACGAGCAGTACTTC. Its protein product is CATSRDFSYEQYF.

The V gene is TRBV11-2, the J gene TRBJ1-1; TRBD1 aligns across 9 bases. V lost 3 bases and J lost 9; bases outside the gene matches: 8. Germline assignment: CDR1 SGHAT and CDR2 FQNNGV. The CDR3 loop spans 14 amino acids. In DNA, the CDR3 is TGTGCCAGCAGCTTGGCCGGGACAGGGCCCAAAGCTTTCTTT. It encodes CASSLAGTGPKAFF.

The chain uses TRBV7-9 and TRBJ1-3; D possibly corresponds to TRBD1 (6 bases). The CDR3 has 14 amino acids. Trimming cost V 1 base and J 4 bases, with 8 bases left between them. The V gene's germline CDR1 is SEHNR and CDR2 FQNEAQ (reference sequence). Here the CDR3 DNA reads TGTGCCAGCAGCTTAGACAGGGCCGGAAACACCATATATTTT. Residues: CASSLDRAGNTIYF.

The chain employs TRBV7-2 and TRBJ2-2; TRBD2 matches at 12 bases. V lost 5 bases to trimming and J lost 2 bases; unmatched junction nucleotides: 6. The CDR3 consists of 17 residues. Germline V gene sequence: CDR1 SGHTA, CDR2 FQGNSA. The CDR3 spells CASSVSGLAGNTGELFF. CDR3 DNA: TGTGCCAGCAGCGTATCCGGACTAGCGGGAAACACCGGGGAGCTGTTTTTT.

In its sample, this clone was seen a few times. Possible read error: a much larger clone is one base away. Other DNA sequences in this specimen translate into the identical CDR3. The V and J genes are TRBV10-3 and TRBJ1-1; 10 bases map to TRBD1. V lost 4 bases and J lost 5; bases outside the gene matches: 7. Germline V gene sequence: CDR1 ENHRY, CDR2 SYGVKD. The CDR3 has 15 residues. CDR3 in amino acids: CAISAGRGQGTEAFF. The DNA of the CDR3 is TGTGCCATCAGTGCGGGGCGGGGACAGGGGACTGAAGCTTTCTTT.

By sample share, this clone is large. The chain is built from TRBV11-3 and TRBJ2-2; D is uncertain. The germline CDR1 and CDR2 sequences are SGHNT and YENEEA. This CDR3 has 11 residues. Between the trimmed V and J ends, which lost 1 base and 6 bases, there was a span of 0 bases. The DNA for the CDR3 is TGTGCCAGCAGCTTAGCCGGGGAGCTGTTTTTT. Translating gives CASSLAGELFF.

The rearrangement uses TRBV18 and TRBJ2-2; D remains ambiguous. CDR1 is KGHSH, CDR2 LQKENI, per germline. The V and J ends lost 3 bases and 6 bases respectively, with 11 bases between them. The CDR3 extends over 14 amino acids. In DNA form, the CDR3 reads TGTGCCAGCTCACCCCCAAGTATCGCCGGGGAGCTGTTTTTT. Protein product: CASSPPSIAGELFF.

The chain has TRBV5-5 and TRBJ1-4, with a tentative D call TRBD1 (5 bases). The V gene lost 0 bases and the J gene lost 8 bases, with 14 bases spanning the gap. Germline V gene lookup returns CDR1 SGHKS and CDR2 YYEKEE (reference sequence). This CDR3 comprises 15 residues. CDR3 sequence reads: CASSLGFRAEEKLFF. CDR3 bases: TGTGCCAGCAGCTTGGGTTTCAGGGCGGAGGAAAAACTGTTTTTT. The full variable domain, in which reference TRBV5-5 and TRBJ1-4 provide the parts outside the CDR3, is DAGVTQSPTHLIKTRGQQVTLRCSPISGHKSVSWYQQVLGQGPQFIFQYYEKEERGRGNFPDRFSARQFPNYSSELNVNALLLGDSALYLCASSLGFRAEEKLFFGSGTQLSVL.

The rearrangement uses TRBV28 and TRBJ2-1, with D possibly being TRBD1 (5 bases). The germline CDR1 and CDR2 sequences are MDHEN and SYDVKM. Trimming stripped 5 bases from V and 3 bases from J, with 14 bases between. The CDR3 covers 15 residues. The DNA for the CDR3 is TGTGCCAGCAGTCCCGCCGACAGACACTACAATGAGCAGTTCTTC. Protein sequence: CASSPADRHYNEQFF.

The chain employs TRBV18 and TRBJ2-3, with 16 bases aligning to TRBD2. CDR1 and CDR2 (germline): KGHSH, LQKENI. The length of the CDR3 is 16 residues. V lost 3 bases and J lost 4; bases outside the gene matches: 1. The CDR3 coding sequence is TGTGCCAGCTCACCGGGACTAGCGGGAGGGCCAGATACGCAGTATTTT. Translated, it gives CASSPGLAGGPDTQYF.

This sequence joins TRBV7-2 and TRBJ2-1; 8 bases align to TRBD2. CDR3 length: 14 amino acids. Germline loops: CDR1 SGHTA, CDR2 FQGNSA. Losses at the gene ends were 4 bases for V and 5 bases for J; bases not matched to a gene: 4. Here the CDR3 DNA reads TGTGCCAGCAGCTCGTATAGCGGGAACAATGAGCAGTTCTTC. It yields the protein CASSSYSGNNEQFF.

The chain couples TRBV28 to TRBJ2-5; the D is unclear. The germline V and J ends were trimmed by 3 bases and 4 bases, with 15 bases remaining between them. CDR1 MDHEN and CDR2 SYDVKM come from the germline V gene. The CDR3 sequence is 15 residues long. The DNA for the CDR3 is TGTGCCAGCAGTTTCCGGACCTCCTTGGGAGAGACCCAGTACTTC. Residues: CASSFRTSLGETQYF.

CDR3 loop: CASSQTGGNEQYV. CDR3 nucleotide sequence: TGTGCCAGCTCGCAAACAGGGGGCAACGAGCAGTACGTC. The J gene is TRBJ2-7, the V gene TRBV18; 9 nucleotides agree with TRBD1. CDR3 length equals 13 residues. J was trimmed by 5 bases and V by 6 bases; bases with no gene match: 5. In germline, CDR1 is KGHSH, CDR2 LQKENI.